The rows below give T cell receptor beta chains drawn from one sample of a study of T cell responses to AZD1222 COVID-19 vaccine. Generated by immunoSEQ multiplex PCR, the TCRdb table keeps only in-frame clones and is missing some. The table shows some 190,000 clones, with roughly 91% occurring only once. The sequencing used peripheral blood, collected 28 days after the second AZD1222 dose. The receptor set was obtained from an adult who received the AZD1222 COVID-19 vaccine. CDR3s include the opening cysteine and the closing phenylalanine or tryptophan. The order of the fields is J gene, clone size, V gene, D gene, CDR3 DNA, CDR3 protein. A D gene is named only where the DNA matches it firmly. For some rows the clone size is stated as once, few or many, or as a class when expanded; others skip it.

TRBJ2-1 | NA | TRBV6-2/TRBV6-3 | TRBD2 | TGTGCCAGCAGTTACACGAAGAGGACTAGCGGGGGGGCGTCTCTTCGAGAGCAGTTCTTC | CASSYTKRTSGGASLREQFF
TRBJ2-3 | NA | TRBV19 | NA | TGTGCCAGTAGTTCGGGAGAAACCCGCACAGATACGCAGTATTTT | CASSSGETRTDTQYF
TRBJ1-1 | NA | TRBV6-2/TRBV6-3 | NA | TGTGCCAGCAGTTACGGGGAGTGGCTAGCTTTCTTT | CASSYGEWLAFF
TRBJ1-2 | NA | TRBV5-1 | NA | TGCGCCAGCAGCTTCCTTTCCGTGATGGATGGCTACACCTTC | CASSFLSVMDGYTF
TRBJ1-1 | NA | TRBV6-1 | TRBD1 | TGTGCCAGCAGCCGTGCCCAGGGGGCAACTGAAGCTTTCTTT | CASSRAQGATEAFF
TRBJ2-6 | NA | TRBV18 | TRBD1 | TGTGCCAGCTCACCAGTACAGGGGGCGGGAGCAGGGGCCAACGTCCTGACTTTC | CASSPVQGAGAGANVLTF
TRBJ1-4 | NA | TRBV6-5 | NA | TGTGCCAGCCGGCAGGGGAATGAAAAACTGTTTTTT | CASRQGNEKLFF
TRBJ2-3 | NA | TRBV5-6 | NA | TGTGCCAGCAGCTTGGTAGACAGCGGGGATACGCAGTATTTT | CASSLVDSGDTQYF
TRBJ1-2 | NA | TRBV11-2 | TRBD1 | TGTGCCAGCAGCCCAGGGGGGGGTTCCGGCTACACCTTC | CASSPGGGSGYTF
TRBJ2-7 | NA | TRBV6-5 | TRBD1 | TGTGCCAGCAGTTCGAACTACGGGACAGGTACCTACGAGCAGTACTTC | CASSSNYGTGTYEQYF
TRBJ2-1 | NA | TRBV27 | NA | TGTGCCAGCAGTTTGAAGGGGGGACTTGGGGTTGAGCAGTTCTTC | CASSLKGGLGVEQFF
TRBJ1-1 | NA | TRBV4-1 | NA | TGCGCCAGCAGCCAGGTCAGACAGTCTGAAGCTTTCTTT | CASSQVRQSEAFF
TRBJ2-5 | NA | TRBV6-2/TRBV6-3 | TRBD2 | TGTGCCAGCAGTTATCAGTCTAGCGGGGAGACCCAGTACTTC | CASSYQSSGETQYF
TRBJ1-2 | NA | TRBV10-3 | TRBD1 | TGTGCCATCAGTGATGGGACAGCAGCTGGCTACACCTTC | CAISDGTAAGYTF
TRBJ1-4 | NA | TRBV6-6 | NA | TGTGCCAGCAGTTACGATAGTTATGAAAAACTGTTTTTT | CASSYDSYEKLFF
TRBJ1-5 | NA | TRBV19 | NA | TGTGCCAGTAGTAGCGGGGGGCGGGTAGCGGATCAGCCCCAGCATTTT | CASSSGGRVADQPQHF
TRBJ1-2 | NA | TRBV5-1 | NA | TGCGCCAGCAGAAGAGGAGGGGATAATGGCTACACCTTC | CASRRGGDNGYTF
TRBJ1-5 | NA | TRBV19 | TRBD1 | TGTGCCAGTAGTAGGGAGGGGGCGCGCAATCAGCCCCAGCATTTT | CASSREGARNQPQHF
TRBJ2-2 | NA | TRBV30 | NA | TGTGCCTGGAGTAGAGGGATCTCTGTCGGGGAGCTGTTTTTT | CAWSRGISVGELFF
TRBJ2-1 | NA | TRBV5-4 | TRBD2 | TGTGCCAGCAGCCCAGGGGGACTAGCGGGAGGGTGGGATACCTACAATGAGCAGTTCTTC | CASSPGGLAGGWDTYNEQFF
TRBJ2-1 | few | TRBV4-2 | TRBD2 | TGTGCCAGCAGCCAAGATAGCGGGGGGGCCAATGAGCAGTTCTTC | CASSQDSGGANEQFF
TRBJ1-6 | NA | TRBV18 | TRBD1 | TGTGCCAGCTCACCGCGGGGACAGGTGAATTCACCCCTCCACTTT | CASSPRGQVNSPLHF
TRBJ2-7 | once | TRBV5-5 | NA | TGTGCCAGCAGCTTTCGGGCAGGGGAGTCCTACGAGCAGTACTTC | CASSFRAGESYEQYF
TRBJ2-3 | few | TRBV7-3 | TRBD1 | TGTGCCAGCAGCTTAAACGGACAGGGACTTTCGTTAGATACGCAGTATTTT | CASSLNGQGLSLDTQYF
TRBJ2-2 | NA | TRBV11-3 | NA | TGTGCCAGCAGCTTAGGGGGGGCGCGTAGCACCGGGGAGCTGTTTTTT | CASSLGGARSTGELFF
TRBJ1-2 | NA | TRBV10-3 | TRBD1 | TGTGCCATCACTGCGGACAGGGGACACTATGGCTACACCTTC | CAITADRGHYGYTF
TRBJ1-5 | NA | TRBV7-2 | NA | TGTGCCAGCAGCCAAATGGTGGGACTTGGCGGGAATCAGCCCCAGCATTTT | CASSQMVGLGGNQPQHF
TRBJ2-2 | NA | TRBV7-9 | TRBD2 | TGTGCCAGCAGACCAGGACTAGCGGTCACCGGGGAGCTGTTTTTT | CASRPGLAVTGELFF
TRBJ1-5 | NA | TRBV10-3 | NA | TGTGCCATCAGTACCTCGGACAGCAATCAGCCCCAGCATTTT | CAISTSDSNQPQHF
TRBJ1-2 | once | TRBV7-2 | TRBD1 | TGTGCCAGCAGCTTAACCTCTGACAGGGGGAACTATGGCTACACCTTC | CASSLTSDRGNYGYTF
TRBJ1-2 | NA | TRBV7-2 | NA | TGTGCCAGCAGAAGGGGGGCCACCTATGGCTACACCTTC | CASRRGATYGYTF
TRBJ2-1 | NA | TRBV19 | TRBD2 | TGTGCCAGTAGTCCGGGACTAGGTGGCAATGAGCAGTTCTTC | CASSPGLGGNEQFF
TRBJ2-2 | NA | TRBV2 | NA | TGTGCCAGCAGTGAACGGACAACCGGGGAGCTGTTTTTT | CASSERTTGELFF
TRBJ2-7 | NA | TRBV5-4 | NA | TGTGCCAGCAGCCGGACAGGACTACCGGAGCAGTACTTC | CASSRTGLPEQYF
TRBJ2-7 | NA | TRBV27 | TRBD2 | TGTGCCAGCAGTTTATCCCCTCTAGCGGGGGCATCATATGTGCGCGAGCAGTACTTC | CASSLSPLAGASYVREQYF
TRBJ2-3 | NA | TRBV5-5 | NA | TGTGCCAGCAGCTTAGGAGACAGTCCTAGCACAGATACGCAGTATTTT | CASSLGDSPSTDTQYF
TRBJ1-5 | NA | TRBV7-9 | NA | TGTGCCAGCAGCTTAGGGCCATCAGGAGGGCCCCAGCATTTT | CASSLGPSGGPQHF
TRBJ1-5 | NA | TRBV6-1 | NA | TGTGCCAGCAGTGAAGCGCTTCATGGGAGAGAGCCCCAGCATTTT | CASSEALHGREPQHF
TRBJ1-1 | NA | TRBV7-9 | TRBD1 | TGTGCCAGCAGCTCAACCAACAGGGGAGTGAACACTGAAGCTTTCTTT | CASSSTNRGVNTEAFF
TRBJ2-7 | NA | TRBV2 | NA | TGTGCCAGCAGTGAAGCACAGGGAAATGTCCTCGAGCAGTACTTC | CASSEAQGNVLEQYF
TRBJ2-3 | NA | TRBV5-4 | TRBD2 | TGTGCCAGCAGCTTGGCCGCACTAGCGGACACAGATACGCAGTATTTT | CASSLAALADTDTQYF
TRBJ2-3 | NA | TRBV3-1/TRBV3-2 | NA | TGTGCCAGCAGCGAAGGACAGAAACCAGATACGCAGTATTTT | CASSEGQKPDTQYF
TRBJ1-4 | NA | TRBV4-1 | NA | TGCGCCAGCAGCCAAGAGTTGCCGACCAATGAAAAACTGTTTTTT | CASSQELPTNEKLFF
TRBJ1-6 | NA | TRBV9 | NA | TGTGCCAGCAGGGCAGGGATTGGGGATAATTCACCCCTCCACTTT | CASRAGIGDNSPLHF
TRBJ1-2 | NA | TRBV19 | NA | TGTGCCAGTAGGGCTCTCGGAATCAGTCCCTACACCTTC | CASRALGISPYTF
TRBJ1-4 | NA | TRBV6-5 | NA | TGTGCCAGCAGTTACCGTGGAACAACTAATGAAAAACTGTTTTTT | CASSYRGTTNEKLFF
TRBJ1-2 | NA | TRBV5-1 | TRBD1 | TGCGCCAGCAGCTTGGAGGGACAGGGGGCGTCTACCTATGGCTACACCTTC | CASSLEGQGASTYGYTF
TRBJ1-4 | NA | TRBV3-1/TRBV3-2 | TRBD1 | TGTGCCAGCAGCTCACGGACAGGGGGTGAAGAAAAACTGTTTTTT | CASSSRTGGEEKLFF
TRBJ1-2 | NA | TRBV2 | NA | TGTGCCAGCAGTGTAGGCCGAAAGGATGGCTACACCTTC | CASSVGRKDGYTF
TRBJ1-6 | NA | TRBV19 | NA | TGTGCCAGTAGTATTGGCAGTACCAATTCACCCCTCCACTTT | CASSIGSTNSPLHF
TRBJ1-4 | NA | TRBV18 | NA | TGTGCCAGCTCGGATCAGGGGATGGATGAAAAACTGTTTTTT | CASSDQGMDEKLFF
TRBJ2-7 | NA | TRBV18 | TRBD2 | TGTGCCAGCTCACTTACTAGCGGGGGGCAAGTCGAGCAGTACTTC | CASSLTSGGQVEQYF
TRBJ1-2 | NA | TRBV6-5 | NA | TGTGCCAGCAGTTACCGCGGCACGAACTATGGCTACACCTTC | CASSYRGTNYGYTF
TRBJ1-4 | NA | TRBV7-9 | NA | TGTGCCAGCAGCTTATCTGGGGGCGGCGAAAAACTGTTTTTT | CASSLSGGGEKLFF
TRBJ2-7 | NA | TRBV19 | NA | TGTGCCAGTGCTGACGGCCTTAGCGGCTCCTACGAGCAGTACTTC | CASADGLSGSYEQYF